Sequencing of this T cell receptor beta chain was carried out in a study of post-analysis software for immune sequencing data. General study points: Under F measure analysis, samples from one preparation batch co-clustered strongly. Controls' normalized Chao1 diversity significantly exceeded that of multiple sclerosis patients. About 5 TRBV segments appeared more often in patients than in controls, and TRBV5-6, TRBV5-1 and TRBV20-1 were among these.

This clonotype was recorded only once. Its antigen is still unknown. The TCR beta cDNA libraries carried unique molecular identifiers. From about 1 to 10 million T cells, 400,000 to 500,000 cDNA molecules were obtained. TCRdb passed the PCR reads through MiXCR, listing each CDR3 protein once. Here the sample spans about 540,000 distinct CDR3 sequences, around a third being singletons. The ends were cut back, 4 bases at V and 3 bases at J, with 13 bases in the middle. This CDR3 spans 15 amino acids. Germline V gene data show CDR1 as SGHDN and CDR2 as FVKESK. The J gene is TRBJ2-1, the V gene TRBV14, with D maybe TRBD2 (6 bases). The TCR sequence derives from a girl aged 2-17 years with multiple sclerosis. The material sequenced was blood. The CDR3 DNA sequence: TGTGCCAGCAGCCCCCGGGACTTTCTCTACAATGAGCAGTTCTTC. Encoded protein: CASSPRDFLYNEQFF. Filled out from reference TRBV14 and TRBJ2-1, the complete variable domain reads EAGVTQFPSHSVIEKGQTVTLRCDPISGHDNLYWYRRVMGKEIKFLLHFVKESKQDESGMPNNRFLAERTGGTYSTLKVQPAELEDSGVYFCASSPRDFLYNEQFFGPGTRLTVL.